A selection of T cell receptor beta chains follows, all from one sample in a study of cytomegalovirus exposure and HLA in healthy donors. The protocol was immunoSEQ multiplex PCR, while the TCRdb copy is restricted to in-frame clones and leaves out a portion. The table includes fewer than 150,000 clones, around 77% detected once. What was sequenced was PBMCs. All receptors come from a man aged 45 to 65 in good health and CMV-seronegative. CDR3s include the opening cysteine and the closing phenylalanine or tryptophan. Fields, in order: V gene, clone size, CDR3 length, J gene, CDR3 protein. Size is stated for part of the rows, as once, few or many counts, or as a class when the clone is expanded.

TRBV6-5	-	13	-	CASRKTSTYEQYF
TRBV5-1	-	14	TRBJ2-7	CASSLRTGSYEQYF
TRBV6-1	-	15	TRBJ2-7	CASNLRAGGVDEQYF
TRBV11-2	-	12	TRBJ1-5	CASSSQGQPQHF
TRBV27	-	14	TRBJ2-7	CASSSRDRSYEQYF
TRBV18	-	14	TRBJ2-1	CASSPRDYSGEQFF
TRBV19	few	17	TRBJ2-1	CASSISGIRGTYNEQFF
TRBV19	-	12	TRBJ2-5	CASRQAGETQYF
TRBV9	-	15	TRBJ2-3	CASSVELATTDTQYF
TRBV28	-	15	TRBJ1-1	CASRTGTGRWAEAFF
TRBV5-3	-	13	TRBJ1-5	CARSMGLDQPQHF
TRBV27	-	16	TRBJ2-1	CASSPRGTSRVNEQFF
TRBV7-7	once	16	TRBJ2-5	CASSLAGQGGQETQYF
TRBV5-1	once	13	TRBJ2-7	CASSSHDTYEQYF
TRBV15	-	16	TRBJ2-7	CATSREGRGRAHEQYF
TRBV29-1	-	13	TRBJ1-1	CSVVRGTGTEAFF
TRBV5-4	-	14	TRBJ1-5	CASSLSGDNQPQHF
TRBV29-1	-	15	TRBJ2-1	CSVAKPGLGSRKQFF
TRBV19	-	14	TRBJ2-3	CASRSEGRTDTQYF
TRBV19	-	14	TRBJ1-2	CASSSGGQGGGYTF
TRBV4-1	-	21	TRBJ2-6	CASSQDGQGRLGRSGANVLTF
TRBV5-6	-	14	TRBJ1-6	CASSHTDRNSPLHF
TRBV5-4	-	14	TRBJ1-1	CASSLGQRNTEAFF
TRBV7-2	-	15	TRBJ2-7	CASSLGTGPHYEQYF
TRBV28	few	16	TRBJ1-5	CASSVQGRGGNQPQHF
TRBV18	-	12	TRBJ2-7	CASSPGRDEQYF
TRBV7-9	-	13	TRBJ2-2	CASSLGPRGELFF
TRBV9	-	16	-	CASSPFYGKGAGELFF
TRBV9	few	16	TRBJ2-3	CASSLSSDRFTDTQYF
TRBV5-1	-	14	TRBJ1-1	CASSRDTQGTEAFF
TRBV9	-	12	TRBJ1-2	CASRQGWDGYTF